This record covers a single T cell receptor (beta chain). Trimming cost V 2 bases and J 1 base; bases outside gene matches: 2. Germline lookup yields CDR1 SGDLS and CDR2 YYNGEE. CDR3 length equals 14 residues. The sample belongs to a study of control samples from healthy donors and cancer patients. The protocol was immunoSEQ multiplex PCR, while the TCRdb copy is restricted to in-frame clones and leaves out a portion. The sample consists of about 130,000 clones, around 92% of them appearing once. The receptor was isolated from a man at least 80 years old with head and neck cancer. The J gene is TRBJ2-5, the V gene TRBV9; 7 bases are shared with TRBD1. Sequenced material: PBMCs. CDR3 protein: CASSVRDSQETQYF. CDR3 DNA sequence: TGTGCCAGCAGCGTTAGGGACAGCCAAGAGACCCAGTACTTC.